This T cell receptor (beta chain) came from a study of blood T cell repertoires in COVID-19. Background on the study: The United States, Italy and Spain were the sources of the acute and convalescent COVID-19 samples. T cells, B-cell-depleted T cells, or PBMCs provided the cDNA or gDNA that served as material.

In the source study's methods: Estimation of nucleated cell counts was performed using reference gene primer amplification. Repertoires were generated with immunoSEQ multiplex PCR, while TCRdb's copy carries only in-frame clones and drops some. V and J calls and clone size are as listed in that table; D and trimming were resolved from the DNA. The sample carries some 340,000 clones, around 80% recorded once. This CDR3 has 15 residues. The V segment lost 4 bases and the J segment 5 bases; nucleotides outside the gene matches: 8. CDR1 SGHNT and CDR2 YYREEE come from the germline V gene (reference sequence). This clone was found once.

Sequenced material: peripheral blood. This rearrangement joins TRBV5-4 to TRBJ2-3, with 9 bases identical to TRBD2. The clonotype comes from a man aged 25 to 40 with active or convalescent COVID-19. The DNA for the CDR3 is TGTGCCAGCAGCCTGGCGGGGGGGCCCGGAGATACGCAGTATTTT. This encodes CASSLAGGPGDTQYF.